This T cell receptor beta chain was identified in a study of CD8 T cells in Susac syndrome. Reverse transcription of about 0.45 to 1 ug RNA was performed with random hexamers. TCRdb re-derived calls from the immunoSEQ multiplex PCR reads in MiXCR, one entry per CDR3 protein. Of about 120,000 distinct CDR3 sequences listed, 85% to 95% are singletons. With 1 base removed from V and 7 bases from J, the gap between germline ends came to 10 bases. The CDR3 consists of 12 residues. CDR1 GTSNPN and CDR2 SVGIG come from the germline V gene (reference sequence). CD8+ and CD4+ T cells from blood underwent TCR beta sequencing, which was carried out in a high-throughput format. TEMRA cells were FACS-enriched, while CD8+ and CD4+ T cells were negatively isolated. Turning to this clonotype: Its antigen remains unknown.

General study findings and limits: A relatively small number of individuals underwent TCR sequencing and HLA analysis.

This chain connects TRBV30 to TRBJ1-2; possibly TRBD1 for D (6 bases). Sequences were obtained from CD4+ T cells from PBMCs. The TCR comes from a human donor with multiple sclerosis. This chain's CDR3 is CAWSGTGFGYTF. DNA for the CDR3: TGTGCCTGGAGTGGCACAGGGTTTGGCTACACCTTC.